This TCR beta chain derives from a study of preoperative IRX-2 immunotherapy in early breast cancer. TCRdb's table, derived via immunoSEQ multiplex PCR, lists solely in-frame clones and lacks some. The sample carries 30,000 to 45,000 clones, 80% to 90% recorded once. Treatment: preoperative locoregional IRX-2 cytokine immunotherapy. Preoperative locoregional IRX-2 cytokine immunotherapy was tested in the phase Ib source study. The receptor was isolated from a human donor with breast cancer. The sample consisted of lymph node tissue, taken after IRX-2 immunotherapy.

This CDR3 reads CASSPTGTYQETQYF. The CDR3 DNA is TGCGCCAGCAGCCCTACCGGGACTTATCAAGAGACCCAGTACTTC. The chain uses TRBV5-1 and TRBJ2-5; weak D call: TRBD2 (6 bases). Germline CDR1 and CDR2: SGHRS and YFSETQ. Trimming shortened V by 4 bases and J by 2 bases, and 15 bases separated the two germline ends. The CDR3 sequence is 15 residues long.